This T cell receptor beta chain was found in a study of long-term antiretroviral therapy in people with HIV. With respect to this clone: Its antigen remains unknown.

Every specimen held between roughly 0.95-10 million cryopreserved PBMC. These were thawed and washed before DNA extraction. The study, taken as a whole, reports: Post-ART samples showed increased diversity that remained below transplant donor control levels.

Version v3.0 of the immunoSEQ assay ran at survey level. Produced via immunoSEQ multiplex PCR; TCRdb's table is partial and in-frame only. This sample has about 23,000 clones, with about four fifths found just once. The starting material was unsorted PBMCs, obtained 1.5 years after starting antiretroviral therapy. The receptor comes from a man aged 25-45 years with HIV.

The CDR3 sequence is CASSQHNEQFF. CDR3 nucleotide sequence: TGTGCCAGCAGCCAACACAATGAGCAGTTCTTC. The rearrangement links TRBV14 to TRBJ2-1; unclear D gene. The V end was cut by 2 bases, the J end by 5 bases, with 1 base between. Germline V gene lookup returns CDR1 SGHDN and CDR2 FVKESK. This CDR3 has 11 residues. The complete variable domain, with remaining parts taken from reference TRBV14 and TRBJ2-1, reads EAGVTQFPSHSVIEKGQTVTLRCDPISGHDNLYWYRRVMGKEIKFLLHFVKESKQDESGMPNNRFLAERTGGTYSTLKVQPAELEDSGVYFCASSQHNEQFFGPGTRLTVL.